This TCR beta chain is drawn from a study of molecular identifiers for immune sequencing clone quantification. The length of the CDR3 is 14 residues. V was pared by 7 bases and J by 4 bases, with 11 bases of the junction left unmatched. Germline V gives CDR1 SGHDT, CDR2 YYEEEE. TCRdb re-derived calls from the PCR reads in MiXCR, one entry per CDR3 protein. This sample carries about 320,000 distinct CDR3 sequences, roughly 24% of them seen once, and the ten largest clones take approximately 0.74%. This clonotype was observed a few times. This sequence joins TRBV5-6 and TRBJ2-7; 7 nucleotides match TRBD1. Sequenced sample: naive CD8+ T cells from blood, with Jurkat cell RNA spiked in. Specified subset: FACS-sorted CD8+CD4-CCR7+CD45RA+ naive T cells. The sequence came from a human donor in good health. Some libraries in this study had Jurkat cell RNA spiked in. The CDR3 here is CASWPQGLVYEQYF. CDR3 nucleotide sequence: TGTGCCAGCTGGCCACAGGGGTTGGTGTACGAGCAGTACTTC.